This T cell receptor (beta chain) was sequenced in a study of blood T cell repertoires in COVID-19. CDR3 size: 16 residues. Germline V gene lookup returns CDR1 MNHNY and CDR2 SVGAGI (reference sequence). V lost 5 bases to trimming and J lost 1 base; unmatched junction nucleotides: 9. The protocol was immunoSEQ multiplex PCR, while the TCRdb copy is restricted to in-frame clones and leaves out a portion. The repertoire includes over 200,000 clones, about 89% of them detected once, and approximately 9.8% sits in the top ten. Sequencing was carried out using peripheral blood. This receptor was identified in a man aged 40-55 years who had recovered from COVID-19. The rearrangement links TRBV6-6 to TRBJ1-1; 8 bases map to TRBD1. This chain's CDR3 is CASSPPYRGGNTEAFF. The CDR3 DNA reads TGTGCCAGCAGTCCCCCCTACAGGGGGGGGAACACTGAAGCTTTCTTT.